The 25 T cell receptor beta chains below all came from one sample that was sequenced in a study of regulatory T cells in long-lasting Graves disease. The TCR beta library used iRepertoire HTBI primers with Arm-PCR amplification of CDR3. TCRdb re-called the multiplex PCR reads with MiXCR, one entry per CDR3 protein. The sample has under 450,000 distinct CDR3 sequences, around 20% seen once. Time point of the sample: persistent/refractory GD, antithyroid drugs over 5 years with positive TRAb. Scientists built the TCR library using RNA that was extracted from PBMCs. Sequencing was performed on peripheral blood mononuclear cells (PBMCs), taken when the disease was refractory, from a patient treated with antithyroid drugs. The origin of the receptors is a female donor with Graves disease.

The chain employs TRBV2 and TRBJ1-3; D is uncertain. Per the germline V gene, CDR1 is SNHLY and CDR2 is FYNNEI. The CDR3 covers 16 residues. Trimming removed 6 bases from V and 0 bases from J, with 15 bases in between. The CDR3 sequence: CASSLSLSFSGNTIYF. The CDR3 DNA is TGTGCCAGCAGCTTGTCTCTGTCTTTCTCTGGAAACACCATATATTTT.

This clonotype has just a few counts. The chain is built from TRBV5-1 and TRBJ1-2; possibly TRBD1 for D (6 bases). The CDR3 is 15 amino acids. Trimming removed 4 bases from V and 4 bases from J, with 17 bases in between. Germline values: CDR1 SGHRS, CDR2 YFSETQ. The CDR3 DNA is TGCGCCAGCAGCCAGGGGTCGGCAGAGCCCTATGGCTACACCTTC. It specifies CASSQGSAEPYGYTF.

This sequence joins TRBV29-1 and TRBJ1-1; D might be TRBD1 (6 bases). The ends were cut back, 6 bases at V and 2 bases at J, with 25 bases in the middle. The germline V gene has CDR1 SQVTM and CDR2 ANQGSEA. The CDR3 extends over 17 amino acids. CDR3 nucleotides: TGCAGCGTCCGGGACCAGGGCGGAAGGGGGGGTAACACTGAAGCTTTCTTT. Its translation is CSVRDQGGRGGNTEAFF.

This clonotype was seen only a few times. This chain joins TRBV15 and TRBJ2-7; D ambiguous. The germline gives CDR1 LNHNV, CDR2 YYDKDF (reference sequence). V shed 0 bases and J shed 5 bases, with 5 bases lying between them. The CDR3 loop spans 12 amino acids. The CDR3 DNA reads TGTGCCACCAGCAGAGAATGGAACGAGCAGTACTTC. It encodes CATSREWNEQYF.

This chain joins TRBV18 and TRBJ1-1; no reliable D call. Germline loops: CDR1 KGHSH, CDR2 LQKENI. This CDR3 contains 14 residues. V dropped 0 bases and J dropped 1 base, with 6 bases sitting between them. The chain's CDR3 is CASSPPRRNTEAFF. In DNA, the CDR3 is TGTGCCAGCTCACCACCGCGGCGGAACACTGAAGCTTTCTTT.

This clonotype has at least ten counts. J is TRBJ1-4 and V is TRBV28, with a tentative D call TRBD1 (5 bases). V was clipped by 6 bases and J by 4 bases, with 12 bases between them. The germline gives CDR1 MDHEN, CDR2 SYDVKM. The CDR3 runs to 14 residues. DNA for the CDR3: TGTGCCAGCAGGCTCAGGGAGTTTAATGAAAAACTGTTTTTT. Translating it yields CASRLREFNEKLFF.

This clonotype was seen a handful of times. The chain has TRBV6-1 and TRBJ1-1, with D possibly TRBD1 on 6 matching bases. The CDR3 sequence is 14 residues long. Looked up from germline, CDR1 is MNHNS and CDR2 is SASEGT. V was clipped by 5 bases and J by 1 base, with 11 bases between them. DNA for the CDR3: TGTGCCAGCAGTATCCCGGGACAGAACACTGAAGCTTTCTTT. Translated: CASSIPGQNTEAFF.

This rearrangement joins TRBV19 to TRBJ1-1; D possibly corresponds to TRBD1 (5 bases). V lost 6 bases to trimming and J lost 5 bases, with 22 bases between them. This CDR3 spans 16 amino acids. Looked up from germline, CDR1 is LNHDA and CDR2 is SQIVND (reference sequence). The CDR3 region is CASSRGRGVLGTEAFF. CDR3 DNA sequence: TGTGCCAGTAGCCGTGGGAGAGGGGTATTGGGGACTGAAGCTTTCTTT.

This clonotype was seen repeatedly, ten times or more. The chain carries TRBV11-1 and TRBJ2-7; no definite D call. V was pared by 5 bases and J by 2 bases, with 13 bases between. In germline, CDR1 is SGHAT, CDR2 FQDESV (reference sequence). The CDR3 has 14 amino acids. CDR3 bases: TGTGCCAGCAGCGCTTCCGACACGACCTACGAGCAGTACTTC. It encodes CASSASDTTYEQYF.

As for this clonotype: Since no conserved phenylalanine or tryptophan closes the CDR3, a read error is the likely cause. The CDR3 DNA sequence: TGTGCCAGCTCCCGACAGGGGGATGAGACCCAGTACTAC. Translating gives CASSRQGDETQYY. The chain employs TRBV6-1 and TRBJ2-5; TRBD1 agrees at 9 bases. The CDR3 spans 13 residues. Trimming cost V 8 bases and J 5 bases; bases outside gene matches: 6. The germline gives CDR1 MNHNS, CDR2 SASEGT.

This clonotype was counted only a few times. The chain joins TRBV6-1 to TRBJ2-4; no clear D gene. CDR3 length: 12 residues. Per germline, CDR1 MNHNS and CDR2 SASEGT. The V and J ends lost 5 bases and 4 bases respectively, with 6 bases between them. The CDR3 is CASSYTKNIQYF. In nucleotides, the CDR3 is TGTGCCAGCAGTTACACTAAAAACATTCAGTACTTC.

The chain carries TRBV20-1 and TRBJ2-1, with 11 bases lining up with TRBD2. The CDR3 has 16 amino acids. The V gene end was trimmed by 6 bases and the J gene end by 3 bases; junction bases not matched to a gene: 10. The germline V gene encodes CDR1 DFQATT and CDR2 SNEGSKA (reference sequence). The CDR3 loop reads CSAPIGTSGYYNEQFF. CDR3 DNA sequence: TGCAGTGCCCCAATTGGGACTAGCGGCTACTACAATGAGCAGTTCTTC.

This clonotype was observed at least ten times. This chain connects TRBV5-1 to TRBJ2-7; TRBD2 aligns across 11 bases. The germline gives CDR1 SGHRS, CDR2 YFSETQ. V was pared by 1 base and J by 5 bases, with 5 bases of the junction left unmatched. This CDR3 is built from 15 residues. The CDR3 DNA is TGCGCCAGCAGCTTGACTAGCGGGAGTGGGGACGAGCAGTACTTC. It encodes CASSLTSGSGDEQYF.

In its sample, this clonotype was seen many times. J is TRBJ2-2 and V is TRBV2; D remains ambiguous. V dropped 7 bases and J dropped 5 bases, with 11 bases sitting between them. Germline V gives CDR1 SNHLY, CDR2 FYNNEI. The CDR3 contains 13 residues. CDR3: CASKAADTGELFF. CDR3 in DNA: TGTGCCAGCAAGGCGGCCGATACCGGGGAGCTGTTTTTT.

This clonotype was observed a few times. The chain combines TRBV7-3 with TRBJ2-7, with D hard to call. Germline-derived CDR1 and CDR2 are SGHTA and FQGTGA. Trimming shortened V by 1 base and J by 6 bases, and 10 bases separated the two germline ends. This CDR3 is built from 13 residues. CDR3 loop: CASSLIKAGEQYF. The CDR3, as DNA: TGTGCCAGCAGCTTAATCAAAGCCGGCGAGCAGTACTTC.

This clonotype was seen once. The chain is built from TRBV7-9 and TRBJ1-2; 7 bases are shared with TRBD1. CDR1 SEHNR and CDR2 FQNEAQ come from the germline V gene (reference sequence). J lost 5 bases, V lost 7 bases, and 10 bases had no gene match. The CDR3 sequence is 14 residues long. The CDR3 nucleotides read TGTGCCAGCATTACCGCAGGGGGGGGGTATGGCTACACCTTC. Translating gives CASITAGGGYGYTF.

The chain has TRBV18 and TRBJ1-5, with TRBD1 matching 8 bases. With 3 bases clipped from V and 6 bases from J, the junction kept 7 bases outside the gene matches. Per germline, CDR1 KGHSH and CDR2 LQKENI. This CDR3 region has 15 residues. For the CDR3, the DNA is TGTGCCAGCTCACCCGGCGCAGGGGGCTTTCAGCCCCAGCATTTT. It is translated as CASSPGAGGFQPQHF.

CDR3 in amino acids: CASSPQGTTNNSPLHF. Here the CDR3 DNA reads TGTGCCAGCAGTCCACAGGGGACGACCAATAATTCACCCCTCCACTTT. The chain carries TRBV12-3 or TRBV12-4 and TRBJ1-6; 7 bases line up with TRBD1. V trimming: 5 bases; J trimming: 5 bases; junction bases outside the gene matches: 9. The CDR3 sequence is 16 residues long.

A few counts support this clonotype. This chain joins TRBV2 and TRBJ2-7; no firm D call. Germline V lookup: CDR1 SNHLY, CDR2 FYNNEI. This CDR3 is built from 15 residues. V lost 3 bases, J lost 2 bases, and 14 bases lay in between. This CDR3 reads CASSDSELLTYEQYF. The CDR3 DNA reads as TGTGCCAGCAGTGATTCGGAATTGCTAACCTACGAGCAGTACTTC.

This clonotype occurred many times. The chain joins TRBV6-1 to TRBJ1-2; D is possibly TRBD1 (6 bases). With 4 bases removed from V and 3 bases from J, the gap between germline ends came to 6 bases. The CDR3 spans 12 residues. The germline V gene encodes CDR1 MNHNS and CDR2 SASEGT. Written as DNA, the CDR3 is TGTGCCAGCAGTGCAGGGGACTATGGCTACACCTTC. Its protein product is CASSAGDYGYTF.

Here the CDR3 reads CASSLEISVEQYF. CDR3 sequence (DNA): TGTGCCAGCAGCTTAGAGATCAGCGTCGAGCAGTACTTC. The chain couples TRBV7-9 to TRBJ2-7; D remains ambiguous. Germline V CDR1 and CDR2: SEHNR, FQNEAQ (reference sequence). CDR3 length: 13 residues. V was clipped by 1 base and J by 6 bases, with 10 bases between them.

This clonotype was seen many times. The chain employs TRBV13 and TRBJ2-5, with 7 bases matching TRBD2. Trimming took 5 bases from V and 1 from J; bases not matched to a gene: 4. Germline V gene lookup returns CDR1 PRHDT and CDR2 FYEKMQ (reference sequence). There are 14 residues in the CDR3. The CDR3 is CASSPREGQETQYF. The CDR3 DNA reads TGTGCCAGCAGCCCCAGGGAGGGCCAAGAGACCCAGTACTTC.

The chain is built from TRBV7-9 and TRBJ2-2; 9 nucleotides line up with TRBD2. The CDR3 is made up of 17 amino acids. Germline loops: CDR1 SEHNR, CDR2 FQNEAQ (reference sequence). V was clipped by 3 bases and J by 3 bases; unmatched bases: 8. The CDR3 DNA sequence: TGTGCCAGCAGCTTCCATAGCGGGAGCGTAGACACCGGGGAGCTGTTTTTT. This translates into CASSFHSGSVDTGELFF.

This clonotype was counted between two and nine times. V gene TRBV12-3 or TRBV12-4 combines with J gene TRBJ2-2, with 9 bases lining up with TRBD1. With 3 bases clipped from V and 0 bases from J, the junction kept 5 bases outside the gene matches. This CDR3 is built from 17 residues. DNA for the CDR3: TGTGCCAGCAGTTTTCAAACAGGGGGCTCGAACACCGGGGAGCTGTTTTTT. Amino acid sequence: CASSFQTGGSNTGELFF.

The CDR3 bases are TGCGCCAGCACCCGGACTAGCGGGAGTAAGAACACCGGGGAGCTGTTTTTT. Residues: CASTRTSGSKNTGELFF. This sequence joins TRBV5-1 and TRBJ2-2; TRBD2 matches at 13 bases. Germline assignment: CDR1 SGHRS and CDR2 YFSETQ. This CDR3 region has 17 residues. The junction had 6 bases not matched to a gene; V was cut back by 6 bases and J by 1 base.